The following is a T cell receptor beta chain sequence with its context. Its antigen remains unidentified. In the PCR, 60 Vbeta and 13 Jbeta primers were used. Sequencing used immunoSEQ multiplex PCR; TCRdb keeps in-frame clones, though not all of them. The table includes about 130,000 clones, 55% to 75% detected once. This specimen belongs to a study of cytomegalovirus exposure and HLA in healthy donors. Broader study findings: Listed as cytomegalovirus-associated were 150 to 200 TCR beta chains.

Trimming took off 1 base at V and 3 bases at J, with 13 bases between the two ends. Germline CDR1 is SGDLS and CDR2 is YYNGEE. This CDR3 spans 15 amino acids. The TCR was taken from a human donor in good health. Sequencing input: PBMCs. The V and J genes are TRBV9 and TRBJ2-5; D is perhaps TRBD2 (6 bases). The CDR3 loop is CASSVSGPGEETQYF. CDR3 nucleotide sequence: TGTGCCAGCAGCGTATCCGGTCCGGGAGAAGAGACCCAGTACTTC. Looking up the rest from reference TRBV9 and TRBJ2-5 gives the full variable domain: DSGVTQTPKHLITATGQRVTLRCSPRSGDLSVYWYQQSLDQGLQFLIQYYNGEERAKGNILERFSAQQFPDLHSELNLSSLELGDSALYFCASSVSGPGEETQYFGPGTRLLVL.